The 26 T cell receptor beta chains reported below all come from one sample, sequenced in a study of blood T cell repertoires in COVID-19. Sequencing used immunoSEQ multiplex PCR; TCRdb keeps in-frame clones, though not all of them. This sample has about 280,000 clones, with approximately 86% found just once. Source material: peripheral blood. The receptors here all came from a man aged 18-30 years with active or convalescent COVID-19.

This clone was counted between two and nine times. The chain carries TRBV10-1 and TRBJ2-7; D call uncertain. From germline, CDR1 is WNHNN and CDR2 SYGVQD (reference sequence). The ends were cut back, 0 bases at V and 6 bases at J, with 6 bases in the middle. The CDR3 sequence is 12 residues long. The CDR3 reads CASSESSREQYF. The CDR3, as DNA: TGCGCCAGCAGTGAGTCTAGCCGCGAGCAGTACTTC.

The chain employs TRBV5-1 and TRBJ1-4; 10 bases line up with TRBD1. The CDR3 sequence is 15 residues long. With 0 bases clipped from V and 7 bases from J, the junction kept 3 bases outside the gene matches. Germline V gives CDR1 SGHRS, CDR2 YFSETQ. The CDR3 sequence: CASSLAGTGVEKLFF. The CDR3 DNA is TGCGCCAGCAGCTTGGCGGGGACAGGGGTTGAAAAACTGTTTTTT.

The chain employs TRBV29-1 and TRBJ2-5, with 12 bases matching TRBD1. Germline trimming cut 3 bases from V and 4 bases from J; bases unmatched to any gene: 3. CDR1 is SQVTM and CDR2 is ANQGSEA in the germline V gene. The length of the CDR3 is 14 residues. DNA of the CDR3: TGCAGCGTTGAGGGGACAGGGGGCTTAGAGACCCAGTACTTC. Translation gives CSVEGTGGLETQYF.

The chain is built from TRBV2 and TRBJ2-2; 8 nucleotides align to TRBD2. Germline trimming cut 7 bases from V and 6 bases from J; bases unmatched to any gene: 4. The CDR3 is made up of 13 amino acids. Per the germline V gene, CDR1 is SNHLY and CDR2 is FYNNEI. Here the CDR3 reads CASNAGGPGELFF. The CDR3 DNA follows: TGTGCCAGCAACGCGGGGGGCCCCGGGGAGCTGTTTTTT.

This clone has more than one count but fewer than ten. The V gene is TRBV4-1, the J gene TRBJ1-1; weak D call: TRBD1 (5 bases). CDR3 size: 13 residues. V lost 1 base, J lost 4 bases, and 7 bases lay in between. Germline V gene data show CDR1 as MGHRA and CDR2 as YSYEKL. CDR3 amino acids: CASSQGRATEAFF. Written as DNA, the CDR3 is TGCGCCAGCAGCCAAGGCAGGGCCACTGAAGCTTTCTTT.

This clone has a handful of counts. The chain combines TRBV4-1 with TRBJ1-5; D gene uncertain. The V and J ends lost 1 base and 4 bases respectively, with 14 bases between them. Germline CDR1 MGHRA, CDR2 YSYEKL. The CDR3 length is 16 residues. The CDR3 protein is CASSQAPTGSNQPQHF. CDR3 DNA: TGCGCCAGCAGCCAAGCCCCCACGGGGAGTAATCAGCCCCAGCATTTT.

The chain employs TRBV11-2 and TRBJ1-4; 8 bases are a match to TRBD1. CDR1 SGHAT and CDR2 FQNNGV come from the germline V gene. V was pared by 1 base and J by 5 bases, with 6 bases of the junction left unmatched. The CDR3 length is 16 residues. The CDR3 sequence: CASSLGDRGANEKLFF. The CDR3 region has the DNA TGTGCCAGCAGCTTAGGAGACAGGGGCGCAAATGAAAAACTGTTTTTT.

The rearrangement uses TRBV5-1 and TRBJ2-5, with TRBD2 matching over 13 bases. The CDR3 loop spans 17 amino acids. Germline V gives CDR1 SGHRS, CDR2 YFSETQ. J was trimmed by 5 bases and V by 4 bases; bases with no gene match: 11. The CDR3, as DNA: TGCGCCAGCAGCCCCCCCACTAGCGGGGGGGCCGACGAGACCCAGTACTTC. Protein product: CASSPPTSGGADETQYF.

The rearrangement joins TRBV6-5 to TRBJ2-5; D perhaps matches TRBD2 (5 bases). The CDR3 is made up of 15 amino acids. Trimming stripped 7 bases from V and 7 bases from J, with 22 bases between. Looked up from germline, CDR1 is MNHEY and CDR2 is SVGAGI. The CDR3 is CASTDQAGGSGTQYF. In DNA form, the CDR3 reads TGTGCCAGCACCGACCAGGCAGGAGGTTCGGGGACCCAGTACTTC.

CDR3 amino acids: CASSAQNDRGNEAFF. The CDR3, as DNA: TGTGCCAGCAGCGCCCAAAACGACAGGGGTAATGAAGCTTTCTTT. V is TRBV9 and J is TRBJ1-1; the match to TRBD1 covers 8 bases. V lost 3 bases, J lost 7 bases, and 11 bases stayed unmatched. Germline V gene data show CDR1 as SGDLS and CDR2 as YYNGEE. CDR3 length equals 15 residues. The full variable domain, rest sourced from reference TRBV9 and TRBJ1-1, is DSGVTQTPKHLITATGQRVTLRCSPRSGDLSVYWYQQSLDQGLQFLIQYYNGEERAKGNILERFSAQQFPDLHSELNLSSLELGDSALYFCASSAQNDRGNEAFFGQGTRLTVV.

This clone has more than one count but fewer than ten. The rearrangement joins TRBV5-1 to TRBJ1-2; no definite D call. V dropped 1 base and J dropped 6 bases, with 19 bases sitting between them. The CDR3 contains 16 residues. The germline V gene encodes CDR1 SGHRS and CDR2 YFSETQ. For the CDR3, the DNA is TGCGCCAGCAGCTTGATCCGGGGAGGGCGGGTGGATGGCTACACCTTC. It encodes CASSLIRGGRVDGYTF.

The CDR3 DNA sequence: TGTGCCAGCAGATTGTTCGGGAGTGAAAAACTGTTTTTT. Translation gives CASRLFGSEKLFF. This chain connects TRBV3-1 (or the pseudogene TRBV3-2) to TRBJ1-4; D uncertain. Germline values: CDR1 LGHDT, CDR2 YNNKEL (reference sequence). This CDR3 contains 13 residues. Between the trimmed V and J ends, which lost 6 bases and 7 bases, there was a span of 12 bases.

The rearrangement links TRBV25-1 to TRBJ1-6; D not certain. Germline V gene data show CDR1 as MGHDK and CDR2 as SYGVNS. The CDR3 loop spans 16 amino acids. The V gene lost 0 bases and the J gene lost 11 bases, with 17 bases spanning the gap. CDR3 sequence: CASSEYIPGLGTPLHF. The CDR3 DNA reads as TGTGCCAGCAGTGAATATATACCGGGGTTAGGGACACCCCTCCACTTT.

The chain joins TRBV5-1 to TRBJ1-2, with TRBD1 matching 7 bases. The CDR3 loop spans 14 amino acids. Germline trimming cut 3 bases from V and 1 base from J; bases unmatched to any gene: 3. The V gene's germline CDR1 is SGHRS and CDR2 YFSETQ. The CDR3 nucleotides read TGCGCCAGCAGCTGGGACAGACTTAACTATGGCTACACCTTC. Translating it yields CASSWDRLNYGYTF.

This clone was observed a single time. V is TRBV5-1 and J is TRBJ2-5; 10 nucleotides line up with TRBD2. In germline, CDR1 is SGHRS, CDR2 YFSETQ. The CDR3 has 18 amino acids. V lost 0 bases, J lost 0 bases, and 8 bases stayed unmatched. Here the CDR3 DNA reads TGCGCCAGCAGCTTGGGGTCTAGCGGGGGTACCTACCAAGAGACCCAGTACTTC. Translating gives CASSLGSSGGTYQETQYF.

This chain joins TRBV29-1 and TRBJ2-2; perhaps TRBD1 as D (5 bases). V was pared by 7 bases and J by 6 bases, with 21 bases between. This CDR3 has 15 residues. Germline-derived CDR1 and CDR2 are SQVTM and ANQGSEA. CDR3 sequence reads: CSAESSWGRAGELFF. CDR3 nucleotide sequence: TGCAGCGCCGAAAGTAGTTGGGGCAGGGCCGGGGAGCTGTTTTTT.

The chain has TRBV12-5 and TRBJ2-2, with 13 bases lining up with TRBD2. The CDR3 loop spans 20 amino acids. V shed 0 bases and J 6 bases; nucleotides not matched to a gene: 13. CDR1 and CDR2 from the germline V gene are LGHNT and FRNRAP. This CDR3 is CASGLVALTGTSGVAGELFF. As DNA, the CDR3 is TGTGCTAGTGGTTTGGTTGCGCTGACCGGGACTAGCGGGGTGGCCGGGGAGCTGTTTTTT.

Here the CDR3 reads CAISAGGGQPQHF. In DNA form, the CDR3 reads TGTGCCATCAGTGCGGGGGGCGGTCAGCCCCAGCATTTT. V and J are TRBV10-3 and TRBJ1-5; TRBD1 is a possible D gene (6 bases). Germline V gives CDR1 ENHRY, CDR2 SYGVKD. The CDR3 contains 13 residues. Trimming took 4 bases from V and 6 from J, leaving 10 bases between them.

The chain employs TRBV5-6 and TRBJ1-5; D is unclear. This CDR3 region has 12 residues. Per germline, CDR1 SGHDT and CDR2 YYEEEE. Trimming stripped 4 bases from V and 10 bases from J, with 12 bases between. CDR3 DNA sequence: TGTGCCAGCAGCCATAATCAGGCTCCCCAGCATTTT. Protein sequence: CASSHNQAPQHF.

The rearrangement joins TRBV4-1 to TRBJ2-1; 7 positions agree with TRBD2. The CDR3 runs 14 residues. With V trimmed by 3 bases and J by 5 bases, 4 bases remained unmatched. Germline CDR1 and CDR2: MGHRA and YSYEKL. The CDR3 sequence: CASSHPGLNNEQFF. The DNA for the CDR3 is TGCGCCAGCAGCCACCCGGGACTAAACAATGAGCAGTTCTTC.

The rearrangement joins TRBV7-2 to TRBJ2-3; 7 bases align to TRBD2. The germline V gene has CDR1 SGHTA and CDR2 FQGNSA. V trimming: 5 bases; J trimming: 6 bases; junction bases outside the gene matches: 2. The CDR3 contains 12 residues. CDR3 residues: CASSPGGDTQYF. CDR3 bases: TGTGCCAGCAGCCCCGGGGGGGATACGCAGTATTTT.

This clone was detected only once. The rearrangement uses TRBV19 and TRBJ1-5, with 9 bases that match TRBD1. V shed 5 bases and J 0 bases; nucleotides not matched to a gene: 8. Germline-derived CDR1 and CDR2 are LNHDA and SQIVND (reference sequence). The CDR3 spans 17 residues. The CDR3 bases are TGTGCCAGTAGTTCCCCGGGACAGGGCGGTAGCAATCAGCCCCAGCATTTT. Protein sequence: CASSSPGQGGSNQPQHF. Variable domain in full (rest from reference TRBV19 and TRBJ1-5): DGGITQSPKYLFRKEGQNVTLSCEQNLNHDAMYWYRQDPGQGLRLIYYSQIVNDFQKGDIAEGYSVSREKKESFPLTVTSAQKNPTAFYLCASSSPGQGGSNQPQHFGDGTRLSIL.

The chain recombines TRBV19 with TRBJ2-7, with 10 bases lining up with TRBD2. Germline-derived CDR1 and CDR2 are LNHDA and SQIVND (reference sequence). The CDR3 runs to 13 residues. V lost 6 bases, J lost 4 bases, and 3 bases stayed unmatched. CDR3 in amino acids: CASSQLAGYEQYF. The CDR3 nucleotides are TGTGCCAGTAGCCAACTAGCGGGGTACGAGCAGTACTTC.

The rearrangement uses TRBV3-1 (or the pseudogene TRBV3-2) and TRBJ1-6, with 8 positions matching TRBD1. The junction had 4 bases not matched to a gene; V was cut back by 2 bases and J by 10 bases. Germline V gene sequence: CDR1 LGHDT, CDR2 YNNKEL (reference sequence). The CDR3 is 14 residues long. The CDR3 nucleotides are TGTGCCAGCAGCCAACGGACAGGGCAATCACCCCTCCACTTT. Residues: CASSQRTGQSPLHF.

The chain couples TRBV6-5 to TRBJ1-1; no clear D. This CDR3 has 15 amino acids. The V gene's germline CDR1 is MNHEY and CDR2 SVGAGI. The V and J ends lost 0 bases and 0 bases respectively, with 8 bases between them. CDR3 protein: CASSYSNAVNTEAFF. The DNA of the CDR3 is TGTGCCAGCAGTTACTCGAATGCGGTGAACACTGAAGCTTTCTTT.

The chain employs TRBV5-6 and TRBJ2-3; tentatively, D is TRBD2 (6 bases). The CDR3 sequence is 16 residues long. Germline loops: CDR1 SGHDT, CDR2 YYEEEE. Trimming removed 4 bases at V and 0 bases at J, with 15 bases between. The chain's CDR3 is CASSGGTIPSTDTQYF. The CDR3 coding sequence is TGTGCCAGCAGCGGCGGGACCATCCCTAGCACAGATACGCAGTATTTT. Looking up the rest from reference TRBV5-6 and TRBJ2-3 gives the full variable domain: DAGVTQSPTHLIKTRGQQVTLRCSPKSGHDTVSWYQQALGQGPQFIFQYYEEEERQRGNFPDRFSGHQFPNYSSELNVNALLLGDSALYLCASSGGTIPSTDTQYFGPGTRLTVL.